These 20 T cell receptor beta chains share one sample of origin, sequenced in a study of post-analysis software for immune sequencing data. General study findings and limits: TRBV segments more frequent in patients than in controls numbered five and included TRBV5-6, TRBV5-1 and TRBV20-1.

TCR beta cDNA libraries included unique molecular identifiers. MiXCR was run by TCRdb on the PCR reads, yielding one entry per CDR3 protein. The sample shows around 180,000 distinct CDR3 sequences, 30% of them seen only once. Antigens of these TCRs are unknown. The sample comprised blood. The source is a girl aged 5-17 years with multiple sclerosis.

The chain employs TRBV7-9 and TRBJ1-1, with D perhaps TRBD1 (5 bases). This CDR3 spans 15 amino acids. V dropped 2 bases and J dropped 1 base, with 11 bases sitting between them. Germline-derived CDR1 and CDR2 are SEHNR and FQNEAQ (reference sequence). The CDR3 bases are TGTGCCAGCAGCTTATGGTGGGACCCGAACACTGAAGCTTTCTTT. Its translation is CASSLWWDPNTEAFF.

This chain links TRBV20-1 with TRBJ2-5; possibly TRBD2 for D (5 bases). V was trimmed by 3 bases and J by 2 bases, leaving 13 bases between them. CDR3 size: 14 residues. The germline gives CDR1 DFQATT, CDR2 SNEGSKA (reference sequence). The CDR3 sequence is CSASHGGPQETQYF. The CDR3 DNA follows: TGCAGTGCTAGTCACGGCGGGCCTCAAGAGACCCAGTACTTC.

To note about this clonotype: This clone may be a read error of a much larger clone one base away. The chain uses TRBV6-1 and TRBJ2-1; 12 bases match TRBD2. Judging by the DNA end, TRBJ2-7 fits better; the J call may be wrong. Looked up from germline, CDR1 is MNHNS and CDR2 is SASEGT. The CDR3 contains 16 residues. The CDR3 sequence is CASSETSGGSYNEQYF. The CDR3 nucleotides are TGTGCCAGCAGTGAGACTAGCGGGGGAAGCTACAATGAGCAGTACTTC.

As to this clonotype: Since a much larger clone is just one base distant, this may be a read error. This chain connects TRBV7-9 to TRBJ2-1; D is tentatively TRBD1 or TRBD2 (6 bases each). Germline assignment: CDR1 SEHNR and CDR2 FQNEAQ (reference sequence). V dropped 1 base and J dropped 2 bases, with 18 bases sitting between them. The CDR3 is made up of 18 amino acids. The CDR3 here is CASSLVTSRGRPYNEQFF. The CDR3 coding sequence is TGTGCCAGCAGCTTAGTAACTAGCAGGGGCCGACCCTACAATGAGCAGTTCTTC.

V is TRBV18 and J is TRBJ2-7; TRBD2 matches 9 bases. The CDR3 spans 16 residues. The germline gives CDR1 KGHSH, CDR2 LQKENI. After removal of 3 bases from V and 0 bases from J, the junction contained 6 bases not matched to a gene. CDR3 residues: CASSPLAGPSSYEQYF. DNA for the CDR3: TGTGCCAGCTCACCTCTAGCGGGGCCGAGCTCCTACGAGCAGTACTTC.

Note on this clonotype: This sequence may be a read error, since a much larger clone differs from it by one base. The chain joins TRBV5-1 to TRBJ2-1; the match to TRBD1 covers 8 bases. Per the germline V gene, CDR1 is SGHRS and CDR2 is YFSETQ. Germline trimming cut 6 bases from V and 10 bases from J; bases unmatched to any gene: 12. The CDR3 runs to 14 residues. The CDR3 nucleotides read TGCGCCAGCAAACGGACAGGGACACACGAGGAGCAGTTCTTC. Its protein product is CASKRTGTHEEQFF.

This clonotype was observed a few times. The gene calls are TRBV9 and TRBJ1-6; a possible D gene is TRBD1 (6 bases). The germline gives CDR1 SGDLS, CDR2 YYNGEE. The ends were cut back, 0 bases at V and 5 bases at J, with 9 bases in the middle. The CDR3 loop spans 15 amino acids. CDR3 region: CASSVGNRDNSPLHF. In nucleotides, the CDR3 is TGTGCCAGCAGCGTAGGAAACAGGGATAATTCACCCCTCCACTTT.

Only a few counts were recorded for this clonotype. Given a much more abundant clone one base away, this may be a read error. This chain joins TRBV7-6 and TRBJ2-1, with D possibly being TRBD2 (6 bases). Trimming stripped 5 bases from V and 6 bases from J, with 14 bases between. There are 14 residues in the CDR3. Per the germline V gene, CDR1 is SGHVS and CDR2 is FNYEAQ. CDR3 nucleotides: TGTGCCAGCAGCGTAGTGCGGGGATTCAATGAGCAGTTCTTC. This encodes CASSVVRGFNEQFF.

The genes are TRBV6-5 and TRBJ1-5, with D unclear. The CDR3 consists of 12 residues. The germline V gene has CDR1 MNHEY and CDR2 SVGAGI. Deletions cut 5 bases from V and 8 bases from J, with 10 bases between. CDR3 bases: TGTGCCAGCAGTGCCCCAGGAAAGCCCCAGCATTTT. Residues: CASSAPGKPQHF.

This clonotype was counted at least ten times. The CDR3 loop is CASSTSGLFPEQYF. CDR3 sequence (DNA): TGTGCCAGCAGTACTAGCGGACTTTTTCCCGAGCAGTACTTC. The chain combines TRBV7-9 with TRBJ2-7, with TRBD2 matching 8 bases. The germline V gene encodes CDR1 SEHNR and CDR2 FQNEAQ (reference sequence). The CDR3 has 14 residues. The ends lost 6 bases at V and 6 bases at J; junction bases unmatched: 10.

The chain recombines TRBV20-1 with TRBJ2-5; 8 nucleotides match TRBD2. The CDR3 has 14 residues. Looked up from germline, CDR1 is DFQATT and CDR2 is SNEGSKA (reference sequence). V gave up 0 bases and J gave up 3 bases; unmatched junction bases: 3. The CDR3 reads CSARDREGKETQYF. Here the CDR3 DNA reads TGCAGTGCTAGAGATCGGGAGGGGAAAGAGACCCAGTACTTC.

This sequence joins TRBV7-6 and TRBJ1-1; 8 nucleotides line up with TRBD1. The CDR3 is made up of 17 amino acids. V lost 4 bases and J lost 4; bases outside the gene matches: 14. CDR1 and CDR2 (germline): SGHVS, FNYEAQ. The CDR3 region is CASSSVQGVRSGTEAFF. As DNA, the CDR3 is TGTGCCAGCAGCTCAGTACAGGGGGTAAGGTCGGGCACTGAAGCTTTCTTT.

This clonotype was found a few times. The chain is built from TRBV5-1 and TRBJ2-5, with a possible D match to TRBD2 (7 bases). This CDR3 has 16 amino acids. Germline CDR1 and CDR2: SGHRS and YFSETQ. Trimming stripped 2 bases from V and 7 bases from J, with 21 bases between. The CDR3 region is CASSLRGAEGLGTQYF. CDR3 DNA sequence: TGCGCCAGCAGCTTACGGGGGGCGGAAGGTCTGGGGACCCAGTACTTC. Based on the CDR3 plus reference TRBV5-1 and TRBJ2-5, the full variable domain is KAGVTQTPRYLIKTRGQQVTLSCSPISGHRSVSWYQQTPGQGLQFLFEYFSETQRNKGNFPGRFSGRQFSNSRSEMNVSTLELGDSALYLCASSLRGAEGLGTQYFGPGTRLLVL.

This clonotype was picked up a small number of times. The genes are TRBV7-3 and TRBJ2-1; 12 nucleotides agree with TRBD2. The germline CDR1 and CDR2 sequences are SGHTA and FQGTGA. The J segment lost 5 bases and the V segment lost 3 bases, leaving 5 bases of the junction unmatched. The CDR3 length is 16 residues. The CDR3 here is CASSFLAGGLNNEQFF. In DNA, the CDR3 is TGTGCCAGCAGCTTCCTAGCGGGAGGGCTTAACAATGAGCAGTTCTTC.

As to this clonotype: Given a much more abundant clone one base away, this may be a read error. This sequence joins TRBV7-8 and TRBJ2-1; tentative D call: TRBD2 (6 bases). V lost 2 bases and J lost 13, with 15 bases in between. Germline CDR1 reads SGHVS; CDR2 reads FQNEAQ. The CDR3 spans 13 residues. The CDR3 nucleotides read TGTGCCAGCAGCTTAAATACGGGAGAGACCCAGTTCTTC. Protein: CASSLNTGETQFF.

In its sample, this clonotype was seen many times. This chain connects TRBV5-1 to TRBJ2-7, with TRBD2 matching 12 bases. This CDR3 has 14 residues. J gave up 7 bases and V 5 bases, and 7 bases lay outside the gene matches. Germline V gene lookup returns CDR1 SGHRS and CDR2 YFSETQ. CDR3 residues: CASRETSGRQEQYF. CDR3 nucleotide sequence: TGCGCCAGCAGAGAGACTAGCGGGAGACAAGAGCAGTACTTC.

The chain employs TRBV30 and TRBJ2-7, with D perhaps TRBD1 or TRBD2 (5 bases each). V was trimmed by 3 bases and J by 0 bases, leaving 12 bases between them. Germline loops: CDR1 GTSNPN, CDR2 SVGIG (reference sequence). The CDR3 consists of 14 residues. The CDR3 DNA is TGTGCCTGGAGCTTCGGGGCTAGCTCCTACGAGCAGTACTTC. It is translated as CAWSFGASSYEQYF. The full variable domain, its missing parts supplied by reference TRBV30 and TRBJ2-7, is SQTIHQWPATLVQPVGSPLSLECTVEGTSNPNLYWYRQAAGRGLQLLFYSVGIGQISSEVPQNLSASRPQDRQFILSSKKLLLSDSGFYLCAWSFGASSYEQYFGPGTRLTVT.

At least ten counts were recorded for this clonotype. The chain has TRBV12-3 or TRBV12-4 and TRBJ2-1; 12 bases align to TRBD2. After removal of 1 base from V and 7 bases from J, the junction contained 5 bases not matched to a gene. CDR3 size: 16 residues. CDR3 nucleotides: TGTGCCAGCAGTTTAGGGCTAGCGGGAGGGATGAATGAGCAGTTCTTC. It codes for CASSLGLAGGMNEQFF.

The chain has TRBV27 and TRBJ2-7; D is possibly TRBD1 or TRBD2 (5 bases each). The CDR3 sequence is 15 residues long. Trimming pared 0 bases from V and 3 bases from J, leaving 12 bases between. In germline, CDR1 is MNHEY, CDR2 SMNVEV (reference sequence). The CDR3 protein is CASSLSGTEYYEQYF. The DNA for the CDR3 is TGTGCCAGCAGTTTATCCGGGACGGAGTACTACGAGCAGTACTTC.

In this sample, this clonotype turned up a few times. The V call is TRBV20-1, the J call TRBJ2-4; D tentatively reads TRBD1 or TRBD2 (5 bases each). This CDR3 is 14 amino acids long. V lost 6 bases and J lost 8, with 20 bases in between. Germline assignment: CDR1 DFQATT and CDR2 SNEGSKA (reference sequence). The CDR3 DNA reads TGCAGTGCATGCACGAGGGGTGGTGAGGACATTCAGTACTTC. It translates to CSACTRGGEDIQYF.